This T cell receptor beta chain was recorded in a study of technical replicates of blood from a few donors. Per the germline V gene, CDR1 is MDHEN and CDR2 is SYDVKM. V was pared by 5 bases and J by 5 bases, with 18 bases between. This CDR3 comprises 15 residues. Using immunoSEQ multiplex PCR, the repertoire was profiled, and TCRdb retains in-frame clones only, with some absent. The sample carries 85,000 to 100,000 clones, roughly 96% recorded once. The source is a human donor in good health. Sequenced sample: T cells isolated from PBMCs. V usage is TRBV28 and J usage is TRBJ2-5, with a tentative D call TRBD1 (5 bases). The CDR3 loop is CASSPAGLIRETQYF. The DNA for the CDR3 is TGTGCCAGCAGTCCTGCAGGGTTGATTCGGGAGACCCAGTACTTC.